The sequence of this T cell receptor (beta chain) was determined in a study of T cell repertoires in cytomegalovirus infection. On the study more broadly: From public TCR beta signatures came an indication of both CMV infection and matching HLA type.

This clonotype was counted many times. Its antigen is still unknown. MiXCR was run by TCRdb on the reads, yielding one entry per CDR3 protein. The top ten hold about 20% of the sample, which has about 280,000 distinct CDR3 sequences, roughly a fifth seen once. V was trimmed by 4 bases and J by 4 bases, leaving 13 bases between them. This CDR3 has 15 amino acids. From germline, CDR1 is SGHTA and CDR2 FQGNSA. The clonotype was recovered from a human donor in good health (CMV status not recorded). Some clones in this sample may be carry-over from other donors' samples. Specimen: cultured PBMCs, collected from culture after CMV antigen stimulation. The J gene is TRBJ1-4, the V gene TRBV7-2; D is perhaps TRBD1 (5 bases). The CDR3 sequence: CASSWSGTVNEKLFF. CDR3 DNA sequence: TGTGCCAGCAGCTGGTCCGGGACGGTTAATGAAAAACTGTTTTTT.